The present T cell receptor (beta chain) was sequenced within a study of cytomegalovirus exposure and HLA in healthy donors. PCR employed 60 Vbeta and 13 Jbeta primers. The assay was immunoSEQ multiplex PCR, and TCRdb's table has in-frame clones only and misses some. The data show around 250,000 clones, approximately 82% seen once. The length of the CDR3 is 15 residues. The gene calls are TRBV1 and TRBJ1-3. TRBV1 is deemed a pseudogene. The sequence came from a woman aged 60-70 years in good health and CMV-seropositive. Sequencing was performed on PBMCs. The CDR3 loop reads CTSSQERDSGNTIYF. In DNA, the CDR3 is TGCACCAGCAGCCAAGAAAGAGACTCTGGAAACACCATATATTTT.